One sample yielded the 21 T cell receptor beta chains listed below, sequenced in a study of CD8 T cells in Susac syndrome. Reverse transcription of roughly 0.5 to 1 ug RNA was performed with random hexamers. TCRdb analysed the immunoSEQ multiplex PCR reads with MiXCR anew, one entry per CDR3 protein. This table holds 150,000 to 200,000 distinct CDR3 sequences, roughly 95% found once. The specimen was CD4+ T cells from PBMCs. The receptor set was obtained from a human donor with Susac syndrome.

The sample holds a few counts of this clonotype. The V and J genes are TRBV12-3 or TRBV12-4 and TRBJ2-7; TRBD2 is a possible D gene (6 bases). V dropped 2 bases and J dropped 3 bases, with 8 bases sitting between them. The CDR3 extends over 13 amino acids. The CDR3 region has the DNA TGTGCCAGCAGTTTACGGGGGAACTACGAGCAGTACTTC. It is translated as CASSLRGNYEQYF.

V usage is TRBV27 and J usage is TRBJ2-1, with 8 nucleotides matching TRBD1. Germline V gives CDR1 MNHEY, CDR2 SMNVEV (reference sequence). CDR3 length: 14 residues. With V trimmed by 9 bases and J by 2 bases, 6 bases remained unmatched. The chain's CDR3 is CAREEQGAYNEQFF. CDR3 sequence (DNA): TGTGCCAGGGAAGAACAGGGGGCCTACAATGAGCAGTTCTTC.

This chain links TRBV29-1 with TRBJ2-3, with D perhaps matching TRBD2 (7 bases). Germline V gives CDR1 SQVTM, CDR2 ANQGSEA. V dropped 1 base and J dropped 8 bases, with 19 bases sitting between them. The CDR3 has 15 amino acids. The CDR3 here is CSVEGGGGVQGTQYF. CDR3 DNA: TGCAGCGTTGAAGGGGGCGGGGGCGTGCAGGGTACGCAGTATTTT.

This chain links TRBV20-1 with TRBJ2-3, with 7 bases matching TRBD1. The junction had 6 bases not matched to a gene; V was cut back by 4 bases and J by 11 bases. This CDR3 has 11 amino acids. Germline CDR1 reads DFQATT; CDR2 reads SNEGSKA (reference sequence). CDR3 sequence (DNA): TGCAGTGCTACCACAGGGGTCGGGCAGTATTTT. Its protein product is CSATTGVGQYF.

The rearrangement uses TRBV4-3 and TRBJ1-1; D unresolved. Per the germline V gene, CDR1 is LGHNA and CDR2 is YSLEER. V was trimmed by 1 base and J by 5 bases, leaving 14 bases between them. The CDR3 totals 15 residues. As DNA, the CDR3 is TGCGCCAGCAGCCAAGTTATCGTATTGCGGACTGAAGCTTTCTTT. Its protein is CASSQVIVLRTEAFF.

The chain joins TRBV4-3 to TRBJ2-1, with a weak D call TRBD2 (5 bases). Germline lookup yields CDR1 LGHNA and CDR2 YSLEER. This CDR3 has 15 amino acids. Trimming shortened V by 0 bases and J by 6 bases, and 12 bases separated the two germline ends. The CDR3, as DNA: TGCGCCAGCAGCCAAGACTCGGGATTCCGCAATGAGCAGTTCTTC. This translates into CASSQDSGFRNEQFF.

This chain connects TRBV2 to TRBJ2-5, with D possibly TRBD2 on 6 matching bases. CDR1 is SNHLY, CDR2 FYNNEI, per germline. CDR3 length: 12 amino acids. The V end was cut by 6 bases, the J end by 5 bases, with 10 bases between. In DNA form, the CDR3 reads TGTGCCAGCAGGGGCAGCGGGGAGACCCAGTACTTC. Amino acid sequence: CASRGSGETQYF.

The CDR3 reads CASSGGTYLKQFF. The CDR3 nucleotides read TGTGCCAGCTCAGGCGGGACCTACTTAAAGCAGTTCTTC. The V and J genes are TRBV18 and TRBJ2-1; tentatively, D is TRBD2 (6 bases). The CDR3 is 13 residues long. CDR1 and CDR2 from the germline V gene are KGHSH and LQKENI. V lost 5 bases, J lost 11 bases, and 16 bases lay in between.

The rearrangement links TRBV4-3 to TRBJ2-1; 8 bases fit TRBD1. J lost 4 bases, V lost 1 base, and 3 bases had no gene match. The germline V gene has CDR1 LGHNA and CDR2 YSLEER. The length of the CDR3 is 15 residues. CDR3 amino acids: CASSQARTGYNEQFF. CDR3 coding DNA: TGCGCCAGCAGCCAAGCGAGGACAGGGTACAATGAGCAGTTCTTC.

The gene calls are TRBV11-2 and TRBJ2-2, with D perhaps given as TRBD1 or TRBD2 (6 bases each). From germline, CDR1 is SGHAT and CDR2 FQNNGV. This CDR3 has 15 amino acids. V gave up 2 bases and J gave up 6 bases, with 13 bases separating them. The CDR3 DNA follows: TGTGCCAGCAGCTTACGGGGGCAGGTACCCGGGGAGCTGTTTTTT. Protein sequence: CASSLRGQVPGELFF. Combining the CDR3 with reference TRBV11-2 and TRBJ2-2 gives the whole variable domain EAGVAQSPRYKIIEKRQSVAFWCNPISGHATLYWYQQILGQGPKLLIQFQNNGVVDDSQLPKDRFSAERLKGVDSTLKIQPAKLEDSAVYLCASSLRGQVPGELFFGEGSRLTVL.

CDR3 DNA sequence: TGCAGCGTTGAGACTCTCGGTACCGGGGAGCTGTTTTTT. This gives the protein CSVETLGTGELFF. The genes are TRBV29-1 and TRBJ2-2, with D uncertain. Between the trimmed V and J ends, which lost 3 bases and 5 bases, there was a span of 10 bases. Germline lookup yields CDR1 SQVTM and CDR2 ANQGSEA. The CDR3 extends over 13 amino acids.

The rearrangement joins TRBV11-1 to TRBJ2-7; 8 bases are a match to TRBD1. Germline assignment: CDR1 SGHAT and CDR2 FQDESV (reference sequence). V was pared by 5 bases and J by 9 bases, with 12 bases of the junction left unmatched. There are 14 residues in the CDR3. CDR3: CASSPGTGRMGQYV. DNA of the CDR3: TGTGCCAGCAGCCCGGGGACAGGCCGGATGGGGCAGTACGTC.

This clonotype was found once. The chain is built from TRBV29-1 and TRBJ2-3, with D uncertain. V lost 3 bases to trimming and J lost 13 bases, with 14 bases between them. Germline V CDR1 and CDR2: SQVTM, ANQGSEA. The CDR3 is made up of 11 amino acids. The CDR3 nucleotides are TGCAGCGTTGATGATAACTCTAGGGAGTATTTT. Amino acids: CSVDDNSREYF.

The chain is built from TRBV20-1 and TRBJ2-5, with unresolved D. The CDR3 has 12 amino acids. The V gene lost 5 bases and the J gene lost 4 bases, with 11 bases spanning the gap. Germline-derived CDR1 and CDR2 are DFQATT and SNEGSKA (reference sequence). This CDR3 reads CSAFSMSETQYF. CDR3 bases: TGCAGTGCTTTCTCCATGTCAGAGACCCAGTACTTC.

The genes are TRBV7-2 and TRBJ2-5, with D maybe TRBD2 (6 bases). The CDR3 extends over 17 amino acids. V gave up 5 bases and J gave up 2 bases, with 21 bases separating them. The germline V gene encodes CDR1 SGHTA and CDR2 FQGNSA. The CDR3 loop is CASSLVGGAYRQETQYF. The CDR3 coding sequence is TGTGCCAGCAGCCTCGTCGGAGGGGCGTACCGACAAGAGACCCAGTACTTC.

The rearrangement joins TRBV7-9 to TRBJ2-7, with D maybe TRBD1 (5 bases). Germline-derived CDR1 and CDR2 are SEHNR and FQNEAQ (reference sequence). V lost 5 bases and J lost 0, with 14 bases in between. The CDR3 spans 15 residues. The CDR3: CASSSTGYSSYEQYF. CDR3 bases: TGTGCCAGCAGCAGCACAGGTTACAGCTCCTACGAGCAGTACTTC.

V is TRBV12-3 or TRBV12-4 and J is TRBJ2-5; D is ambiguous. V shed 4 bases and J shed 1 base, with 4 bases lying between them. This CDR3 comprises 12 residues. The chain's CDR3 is CASSSAQETQYF. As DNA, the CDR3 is TGTGCCAGCAGTTCAGCCCAAGAGACCCAGTACTTC.

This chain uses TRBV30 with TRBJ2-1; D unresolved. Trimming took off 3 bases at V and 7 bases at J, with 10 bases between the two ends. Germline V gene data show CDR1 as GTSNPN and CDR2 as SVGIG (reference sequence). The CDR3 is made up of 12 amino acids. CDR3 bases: TGTGCCTGGAGACCGAACGCAAATGAGCAGTTCTTC. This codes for CAWRPNANEQFF.

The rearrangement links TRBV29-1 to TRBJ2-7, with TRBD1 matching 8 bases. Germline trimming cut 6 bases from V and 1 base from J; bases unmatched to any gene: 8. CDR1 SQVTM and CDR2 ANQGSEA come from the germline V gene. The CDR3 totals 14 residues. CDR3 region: CSVKGQGRSYEQYF. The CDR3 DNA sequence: TGCAGCGTCAAAGGACAGGGTCGGTCCTACGAGCAGTACTTC.

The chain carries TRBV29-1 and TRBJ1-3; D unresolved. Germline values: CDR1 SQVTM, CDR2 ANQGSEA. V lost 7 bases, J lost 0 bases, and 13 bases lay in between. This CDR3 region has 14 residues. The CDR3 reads CSAEEALSGNTIYF. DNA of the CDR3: TGCAGCGCTGAGGAAGCGCTCTCTGGAAACACCATATATTTT.

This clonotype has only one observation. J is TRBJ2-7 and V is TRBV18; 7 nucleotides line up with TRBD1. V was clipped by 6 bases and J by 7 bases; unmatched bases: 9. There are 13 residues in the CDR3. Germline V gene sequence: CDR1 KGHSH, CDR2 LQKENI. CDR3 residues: CASSQQGLREQYV. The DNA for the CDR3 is TGTGCCAGCTCTCAACAGGGGTTGAGGGAGCAGTACGTC.